One sample yielded the 21 T cell receptor beta chains listed below, sequenced in a study of CD8 T cells in ankylosing spondylitis. Study observations and caveats: Ankylosing spondylitis blood seemed to carry a telltale TCR beta motif made of several highly homologous variants.

The antigens for these receptors are not known. TCRdb reprocessed the 5' RACE reads with MiXCR, giving one entry per CDR3 protein. The sample carries about 540,000 distinct CDR3 sequences, about 13% recorded once. The material sequenced was blood, either unsorted or a sorted T cell fraction (not recorded which). Every receptor here comes from a male donor with ankylosing spondylitis.

This clonotype was seen at least ten times. The V gene is TRBV29-1, the J gene TRBJ1-1, with D maybe TRBD1 (5 bases). The CDR3 has 16 residues. Germline CDR1 SQVTM, CDR2 ANQGSEA. Trimming left V 4 bases short and J 0 bases short, with 18 bases between. The CDR3 reads CSVVGQPGVLNTEAFF. As DNA, the CDR3 is TGCAGCGTTGTGGGTCAACCGGGGGTCCTGAACACTGAAGCTTTCTTT.

The chain carries TRBV29-1 and TRBJ1-2, with no clear D. CDR3 size: 9 residues. Trimming cost V 6 bases and J 8 bases, with 7 bases left between them. CDR1 SQVTM and CDR2 ANQGSEA come from the germline V gene. DNA of the CDR3: TGCAGCGTAGGTGGGGGCTACACCTTC. It yields the protein CSVGGGYTF.

This clonotype was seen ten or more times. V is TRBV4-2 and J is TRBJ2-3; a weak D match, TRBD1 (6 bases). CDR3 length equals 16 residues. Looked up from germline, CDR1 is LGHNA and CDR2 is YNFKEQ. Trimming took off 0 bases at V and 4 bases at J, with 14 bases between the two ends. The CDR3 spells CASSQDGTGIPDTQYF. The CDR3 nucleotides read TGTGCCAGCAGCCAAGATGGCACAGGGATTCCAGATACGCAGTATTTT.

The genes are TRBV20-1 and TRBJ2-3; 7 bases map to TRBD2. Trimming removed 3 bases from V and 2 bases from J; junction bases left unmatched: 8. Germline V CDR1 and CDR2: DFQATT, SNEGSKA (reference sequence). This CDR3 contains 15 residues. The CDR3 region has the DNA TGCAGTGCTAGTTACGTGGGAGGGGTCACAGATACGCAGTATTTT. Amino acids: CSASYVGGVTDTQYF.

This clonotype was recorded many times. The rearrangement joins TRBV10-2 to TRBJ2-1, with a tentative D call TRBD2 (6 bases). The CDR3 totals 15 residues. V was shortened by 7 bases and J by 6 bases, with 19 bases between the two germline ends. Germline V gene lookup returns CDR1 WSHSY and CDR2 SAAADI. The CDR3 protein is CASTEFGEESNEQFF. The CDR3 DNA is TGCGCCAGCACCGAGTTTGGGGAGGAAAGCAATGAGCAGTTCTTC.

The chain employs TRBV5-5 and TRBJ2-2; D is unresolved. CDR3 size: 15 residues. V lost 3 bases to trimming and J lost 1 base, with 10 bases between them. Germline V gene lookup returns CDR1 SGHKS and CDR2 YYEKEE (reference sequence). The CDR3 reads CASSWVHMNTGELFF. The CDR3 nucleotides read TGTGCCAGCAGCTGGGTACATATGAACACCGGGGAGCTGTTTTTT. Full variable domain (rest looked up from reference TRBV5-5 and TRBJ2-2): DAGVTQSPTHLIKTRGQQVTLRCSPISGHKSVSWYQQVLGQGPQFIFQYYEKEERGRGNFPDRFSARQFPNYSSELNVNALLLGDSALYLCASSWVHMNTGELFFGEGSRLTVL.

The rearrangement links TRBV20-1 to TRBJ2-1; 7 bases map to TRBD1. This CDR3 contains 14 residues. The V segment lost 5 bases and the J segment 6 bases; nucleotides outside the gene matches: 10. The germline CDR1 and CDR2 sequences are DFQATT and SNEGSKA (reference sequence). In DNA, the CDR3 is TGCAGTGCTTTACGGACAGGAGGTGCCAATGAGCAGTTCTTC. Encoded protein: CSALRTGGANEQFF.

The V and J genes are TRBV4-1 and TRBJ2-1; 8 bases are a match to TRBD2. V dropped 4 bases and J dropped 10; count of bases not matched to a gene: 9. CDR3 length equals 14 residues. Germline lookup yields CDR1 MGHRA and CDR2 YSYEKL. CDR3 nucleotides: TGCGCCAGCAGCCTCATTGGGACTAGTAGGGAGCAGTTCTTC. This sequence encodes CASSLIGTSREQFF.

This clonotype has a handful of counts. As DNA, the CDR3 is TGTGCCAGCAGTTTAGACACAGGGAGTGGGGATGGCTACACCTTC. It specifies CASSLDTGSGDGYTF. The chain uses TRBV12-3 or TRBV12-4 and TRBJ1-2, with TRBD1 as a possible D gene (6 bases). The V end was cut by 1 base, the J end by 6 bases, with 15 bases between. The CDR3 covers 15 residues.

This clonotype was observed a handful of times. The chain employs TRBV11-1 and TRBJ2-3; 8 bases map to TRBD2. CDR1 and CDR2 (germline): SGHAT, FQDESV (reference sequence). The CDR3 covers 16 residues. Trimming took 5 bases from V and 5 from J; bases not matched to a gene: 12. As DNA, the CDR3 is TGTGCCAGCAGCGGGGCAGCGGGAGCCCGCGTAGATACGCAGTATTTT. Its translation: CASSGAAGARVDTQYF. Full variable domain (missing parts from reference TRBV11-1 and TRBJ2-3): EAEVAQSPRYKITEKSQAVAFWCDPISGHATLYWYRQILGQGPELLVQFQDESVVDDSQLPKDRFSAERLKGVDSTLKIQPAELGDSAMYLCASSGAAGARVDTQYFGPGTRLTVL.

This clonotype was seen only once. V and J are TRBV2 and TRBJ2-1; TRBD1 aligns across 9 bases. Trimming removed 4 bases from V and 5 bases from J; junction bases left unmatched: 3. From germline, CDR1 is SNHLY and CDR2 FYNNEI. The CDR3 totals 14 residues. In DNA, the CDR3 is TGTGCCAGCAGTGTGGACAGGGGTGACAATGAGCAGTTCTTC. This translates into CASSVDRGDNEQFF.

There are many counts of this clonotype. The chain employs TRBV11-3 and TRBJ2-3, with 9 bases matching TRBD2. V shed 1 base and J 5 bases; nucleotides not matched to a gene: 4. Germline V gives CDR1 SGHNT, CDR2 YENEEA. CDR3 length: 15 residues. As DNA, the CDR3 is TGTGCCAGCAGCTTAGGCGGGAGGGCCTTAGATACGCAGTATTTT. Translated: CASSLGGRALDTQYF.

This rearrangement joins TRBV7-8 to TRBJ2-2; maybe TRBD2 (5 bases). The CDR3 covers 15 residues. With 5 bases removed from V and 5 bases from J, the gap between germline ends came to 15 bases. CDR1 is SGHVS and CDR2 is FQNEAQ in the germline V gene. The CDR3 loop reads CASSGTARGTGELFF. In nucleotides, the CDR3 is TGTGCCAGCAGCGGCACCGCCCGGGGAACCGGGGAGCTGTTTTTT.

This clonotype has just a few counts. The rearrangement joins TRBV20-1 to TRBJ2-1, with D possibly TRBD2 on 5 matching bases. V was pared by 7 bases and J by 2 bases, with 12 bases between. The CDR3 is made up of 13 amino acids. Germline loops: CDR1 DFQATT, CDR2 SNEGSKA (reference sequence). The CDR3 DNA sequence: TGCAGTGTCCTACGGGATACCTACAATGAGCAGTTCTTC. It is translated as CSVLRDTYNEQFF.

This clonotype was seen more than once but under ten times. The V and J genes are TRBV5-1 and TRBJ2-7; tentatively, D is TRBD1 or TRBD2 (5 bases each). Deletions cut 0 bases from V and 4 bases from J, with 20 bases between. The length of the CDR3 is 17 residues. Germline assignment: CDR1 SGHRS and CDR2 YFSETQ. CDR3 DNA sequence: TGCGCCAGCAGCTTGGCCCAGGGAGCAATAGCGCGGTACGAGCAGTACTTC. It translates to CASSLAQGAIARYEQYF.

The CDR3 loop reads CASSQKPHYEQYF. The CDR3 DNA follows: TGTGCCAGCAGCCAAAAACCACACTACGAGCAGTACTTC. V is TRBV3-1 and J is TRBJ2-7; the D is unclear. The CDR3 is 13 residues long. Per the germline V gene, CDR1 is LGHDT and CDR2 is YNNKEL (reference sequence). Between the trimmed V and J ends, which lost 2 bases and 3 bases, there was a span of 8 bases.

To note about this clonotype: Compared with germline, one end of the junction differs, possibly owing to a read error. V is TRBV6-1 and J is TRBJ2-3; D remains unclear. CDR1 MNHNS and CDR2 SASEGT come from the germline V gene. This CDR3 has 15 amino acids. The CDR3 spells CASCEYGPTTDTQYF. In nucleotides, the CDR3 is TGTGCCAGCTGTGAATATGGCCCCACCACAGATACGCAGTATTTT.

The chain recombines TRBV4-1 with TRBJ2-1, with D tentatively TRBD1 (6 bases). V was clipped by 4 bases and J by 3 bases, with 10 bases between them. CDR1 and CDR2 (germline): MGHRA, YSYEKL. The CDR3 sequence is 14 residues long. Written as DNA, the CDR3 is TGCGCCAGCAGCCCCGGACAGAACTACAATGAGCAGTTCTTC. This sequence encodes CASSPGQNYNEQFF.

This chain connects TRBV18 to TRBJ2-7; TRBD2 is a possible D gene (5 bases). The CDR3 extends over 15 amino acids. With 3 bases removed from V and 2 bases from J, the gap between germline ends came to 14 bases. Germline-derived CDR1 and CDR2 are KGHSH and LQKENI. The CDR3 region has the DNA TGTGCCAGCTCACCTTATATGGAGGCGACCTACGAGCAGTACTTC. Amino acids: CASSPYMEATYEQYF.

The chain links TRBV7-8 to TRBJ1-1; D possibly corresponds to TRBD1 (6 bases). Germline CDR1 and CDR2: SGHVS and FQNEAQ. The CDR3 contains 15 residues. V lost 5 bases to trimming and J lost 3 bases, with 16 bases between them. CDR3 protein: CASSPSGARDTEAFF. The DNA of the CDR3 is TGTGCCAGCAGCCCCTCGGGGGCAAGAGACACTGAAGCTTTCTTT.

Ten or more counts support this clonotype. The chain links TRBV12-3 or TRBV12-4 to TRBJ1-1; TRBD1 agrees at 9 bases. The V and J ends lost 6 bases and 1 base, in that order; junction bases with no gene match: 3. The CDR3 is 14 amino acids. The CDR3 nucleotides are TGTGCCAGCAGCTTACAGGGGGCGAACACTGAAGCTTTCTTT. The encoded protein is CASSLQGANTEAFF.